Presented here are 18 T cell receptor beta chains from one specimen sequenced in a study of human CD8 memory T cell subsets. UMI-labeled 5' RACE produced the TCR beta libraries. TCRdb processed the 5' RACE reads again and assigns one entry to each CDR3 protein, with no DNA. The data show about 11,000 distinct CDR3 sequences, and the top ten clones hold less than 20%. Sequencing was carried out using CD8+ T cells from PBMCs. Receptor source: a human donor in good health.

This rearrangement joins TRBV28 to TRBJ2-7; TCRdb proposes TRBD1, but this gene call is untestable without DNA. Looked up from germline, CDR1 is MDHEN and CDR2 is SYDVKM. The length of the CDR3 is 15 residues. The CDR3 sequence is CASSLQQFPGVEQYF.

CDR3 in amino acids: CASSLLGYNEQFF. The chain has TRBV27 and TRBJ2-1. CDR1 MNHEY and CDR2 SMNVEV come from the germline V gene (reference sequence). The CDR3 runs to 13 residues.

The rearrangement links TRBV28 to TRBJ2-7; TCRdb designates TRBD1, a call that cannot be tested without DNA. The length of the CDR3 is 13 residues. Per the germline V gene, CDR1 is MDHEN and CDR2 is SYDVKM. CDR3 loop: CASSLTGSYEQYF.

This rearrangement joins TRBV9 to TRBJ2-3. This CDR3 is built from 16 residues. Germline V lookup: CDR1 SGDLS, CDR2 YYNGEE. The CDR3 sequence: CASSVGVGRLADTQYF.

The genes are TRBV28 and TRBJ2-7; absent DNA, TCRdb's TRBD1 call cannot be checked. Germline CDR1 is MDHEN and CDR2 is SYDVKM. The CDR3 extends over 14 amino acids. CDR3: CASSPGTASYEQYF. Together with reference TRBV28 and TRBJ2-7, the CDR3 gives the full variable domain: DVKVTQSSRYLVKRTGEKVFLECVQDMDHENMFWYRQDPGLGLRLIYFSYDVKMKEKGDIPEGYSVSREKKERFSLILESASTNQTSMYLCASSPGTASYEQYFGPGTRLTVT.

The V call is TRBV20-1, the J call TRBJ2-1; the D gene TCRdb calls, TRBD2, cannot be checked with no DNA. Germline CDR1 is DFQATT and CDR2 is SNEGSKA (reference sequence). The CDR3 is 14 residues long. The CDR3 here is CSAPPSGSLNEQFF.

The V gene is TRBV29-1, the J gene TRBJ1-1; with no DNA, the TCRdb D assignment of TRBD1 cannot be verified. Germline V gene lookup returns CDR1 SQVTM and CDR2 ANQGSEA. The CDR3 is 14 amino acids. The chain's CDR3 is CSVAPKPTANEAFF.

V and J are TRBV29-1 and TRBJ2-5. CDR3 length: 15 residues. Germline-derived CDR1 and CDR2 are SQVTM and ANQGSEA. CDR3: CSVIADVVVPETQYF.

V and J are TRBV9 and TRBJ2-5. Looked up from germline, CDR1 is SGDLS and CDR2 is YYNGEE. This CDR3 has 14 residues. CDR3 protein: CASSGGSVQETQYF.

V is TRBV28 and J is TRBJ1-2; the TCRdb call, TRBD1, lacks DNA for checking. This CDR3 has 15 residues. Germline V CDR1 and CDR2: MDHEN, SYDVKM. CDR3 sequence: CASSEIPTGNYGYTF.

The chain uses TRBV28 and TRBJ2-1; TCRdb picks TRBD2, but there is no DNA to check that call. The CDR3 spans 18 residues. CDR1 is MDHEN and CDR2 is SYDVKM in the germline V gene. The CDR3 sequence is CASRTGTSGRLGLNEQFF.

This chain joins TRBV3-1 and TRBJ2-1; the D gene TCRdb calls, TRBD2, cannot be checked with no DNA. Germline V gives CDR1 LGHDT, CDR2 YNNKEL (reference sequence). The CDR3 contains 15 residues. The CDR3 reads CASSPTSGGFEEQFF.

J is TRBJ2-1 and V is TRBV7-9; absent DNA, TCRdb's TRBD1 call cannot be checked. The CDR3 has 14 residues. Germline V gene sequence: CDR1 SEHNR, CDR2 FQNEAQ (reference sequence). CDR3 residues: CASSPQGADNEQFF.

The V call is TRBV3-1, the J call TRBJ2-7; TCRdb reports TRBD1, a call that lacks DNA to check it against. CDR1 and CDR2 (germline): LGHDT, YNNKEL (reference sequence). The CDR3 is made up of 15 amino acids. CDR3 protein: CASSRPGQIPYEQYF.

The CDR3 protein is CASSQDEENTEAFF. J is TRBJ1-1 and V is TRBV3-1. Germline V gene data show CDR1 as LGHDT and CDR2 as YNNKEL (reference sequence). This CDR3 region has 14 residues.

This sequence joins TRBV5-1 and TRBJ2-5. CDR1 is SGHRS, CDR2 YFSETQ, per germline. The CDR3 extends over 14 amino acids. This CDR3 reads CASSFQGNQETQYF. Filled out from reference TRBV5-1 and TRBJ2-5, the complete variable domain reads KAGVTQTPRYLIKTRGQQVTLSCSPISGHRSVSWYQQTPGQGLQFLFEYFSETQRNKGNFPGRFSGRQFSNSRSEMNVSTLELGDSALYLCASSFQGNQETQYFGPGTRLLVL.

This CDR3 is CASSPSSGGGRDTQYF. The chain employs TRBV5-1 and TRBJ2-3; the TRBD2 assignment by TCRdb is unverifiable without DNA. The CDR3 has 16 residues. Looked up from germline, CDR1 is SGHRS and CDR2 is YFSETQ.

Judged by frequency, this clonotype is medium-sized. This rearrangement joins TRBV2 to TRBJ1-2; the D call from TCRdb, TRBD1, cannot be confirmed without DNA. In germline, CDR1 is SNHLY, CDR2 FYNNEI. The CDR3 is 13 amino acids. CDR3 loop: CASSPSGGVGYTF.